This T cell receptor beta chain was identified in a study of T cells in Graves' hyperthyroidism and ophthalmopathy. Using RNA transcripts as the source, TCR beta CDR3 regions were amplified. The HTBI primer set served for first-round RT-PCR of the TCR CDR3. Each CDR3 protein is one row after TCRdb ran MiXCR on the multiplex PCR reads. The data show some 490,000 distinct CDR3 sequences, approximately 22% seen once. Study conclusions and caveats: Blood held most thyroid clonotypes expanded above 0.001 frequency.

Points on this clonotype: No antigen is known for it.

This CDR3 region has 15 residues. Germline-derived CDR1 and CDR2 are LGHNA and YNFKEQ. V lost 0 bases, J lost 4 bases, and 12 bases lay in between. Duration under 3 months, a NOSPECS grade of at least 4, and a Clinical Activity Score of at least 3 characterized the ophthalmopathy patients. Uncontrolled infection, other autoimmune disease, pregnancy or lactation led to exclusion. The chain combines TRBV4-2 with TRBJ1-2; D uncertain. Specimen: blood. This receptor was identified in an older woman with Graves' ophthalmopathy. The CDR3 is CASSQDLPGSYGYTF. As DNA, the CDR3 is TGTGCCAGCAGCCAAGATCTTCCAGGTTCCTATGGCTACACCTTC.